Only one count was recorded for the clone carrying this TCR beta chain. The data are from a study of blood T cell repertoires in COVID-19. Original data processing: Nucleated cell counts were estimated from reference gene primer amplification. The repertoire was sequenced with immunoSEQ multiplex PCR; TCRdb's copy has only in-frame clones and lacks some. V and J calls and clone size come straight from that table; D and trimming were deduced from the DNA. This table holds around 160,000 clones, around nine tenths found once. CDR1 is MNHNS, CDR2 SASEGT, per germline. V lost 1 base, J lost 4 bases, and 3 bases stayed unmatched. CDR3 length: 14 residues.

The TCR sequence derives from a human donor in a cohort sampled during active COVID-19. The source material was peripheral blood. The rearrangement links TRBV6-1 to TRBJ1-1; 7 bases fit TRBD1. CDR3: CASSEGQGSTEAFF. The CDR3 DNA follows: TGTGCCAGCAGTGAAGGACAGGGAAGCACTGAAGCTTTCTTT.